The 19 T cell receptor beta chains in this list originate from one sample, sequenced in a study of cytomegalovirus exposure and HLA in healthy donors. The PCR made use of 60 Vbeta and 13 Jbeta primers. The table came from immunoSEQ multiplex PCR; TCRdb's copy has only in-frame clones and leaves some out. The profile covers about 210,000 clones, with roughly 90% appearing a single time and around 0.31% taken by the ten largest. The sequenced sample was PBMCs. The receptors were sampled from a woman aged 30 to 39 in good health and CMV-seronegative.

This chain joins TRBV10-3 and TRBJ2-1; 8 positions match TRBD2. Germline values: CDR1 ENHRY, CDR2 SYGVKD. The CDR3 spans 15 residues. Trimming took 7 bases from V and 4 from J; bases not matched to a gene: 9. CDR3 DNA: TGTGCCATCACTTCGAGCGGGGGACTTTACAATGAGCAGTTCTTC. Residues: CAITSSGGLYNEQFF.

This clone occurred a few times. One junction end disagrees with the germline gene, perhaps due to a read error. The chain carries TRBV7-9 and TRBJ2-5; 9 bases are a match to TRBD1. Judging by the DNA end, TRBJ2-7 fits better; the J call may be wrong. The germline CDR1 and CDR2 sequences are SEHNR and FQNEAQ (reference sequence). This CDR3 has 16 amino acids. Here the CDR3 DNA reads TGTTCCAGCAGCAGAGCAGGGACAGGGCGCTCCTACGAGCAGTACTTC. Translating gives CSSSRAGTGRSYEQYF.

This rearrangement joins TRBV19 to TRBJ1-1, with D uncertain. This CDR3 has 14 residues. V was cut by 1 base and J by 1 base, with 7 bases left in between. The germline V gene has CDR1 LNHDA and CDR2 SQIVND (reference sequence). CDR3 in amino acids: CASSIVVSNTEAFF. The CDR3, as DNA: TGTGCCAGTAGTATAGTAGTCTCGAACACTGAAGCTTTCTTT.

This chain uses TRBV18 with TRBJ2-7; the match to TRBD1 covers 9 bases. Trimming cost V 8 bases and J 2 bases; bases outside gene matches: 10. The CDR3 spans 15 residues. The germline gives CDR1 KGHSH, CDR2 LQKENI. The CDR3 region is CASTTGTGSPYEQYF. CDR3 nucleotides: TGTGCCAGCACCACGGGGACAGGGTCTCCCTACGAGCAGTACTTC.

The CDR3 bases are TGTGCCAGCAGTTTGGCGGAGCTCTCCTATAATTCACCCCTCCACTTT. It specifies CASSLAELSYNSPLHF. The chain employs TRBV28 and TRBJ1-6, with unresolved D. Trimming removed 3 bases from V and 0 bases from J, with 9 bases in between. There are 16 residues in the CDR3. Germline V gene lookup returns CDR1 MDHEN and CDR2 SYDVKM.

This clone was seen only once. The chain combines TRBV5-6 with TRBJ1-1; D might be TRBD1 (5 bases). Germline-derived CDR1 and CDR2 are SGHDT and YYEEEE. V was cut by 2 bases and J by 2 bases, with 7 bases left in between. The CDR3 covers 13 residues. Here the CDR3 DNA reads TGTGCCAGCAGCTTTGACAGTAACACTGAAGCTTTCTTT. Translated: CASSFDSNTEAFF.

V usage is TRBV7-3 and J usage is TRBJ2-1; 10 positions agree with TRBD2. The CDR3 totals 16 residues. V lost 1 base and J lost 5; bases outside the gene matches: 5. Germline V gene data show CDR1 as SGHTA and CDR2 as FQGTGA. The CDR3 protein is CASSLKLAGVDNEQFF. The CDR3 nucleotides are TGTGCCAGCAGCTTAAAGCTAGCGGGAGTTGACAATGAGCAGTTCTTC.

This clone was observed a handful of times. The chain carries TRBV6-5 and TRBJ1-4; the D gene is possibly TRBD1 (5 bases). CDR1 is MNHEY, CDR2 SVGAGI, per germline. This CDR3 is built from 13 residues. Between the trimmed V and J ends, which lost 6 bases and 10 bases, there was a span of 15 bases. The CDR3 sequence: CASSAAERGKLFF. In nucleotides, the CDR3 is TGTGCCAGCAGCGCGGCTGAAAGGGGAAAACTGTTTTTT.

The CDR3 DNA reads as TGTGCCAGTCTGTCCCCTTTAGCGGGGAACTCCTACAATGAGCAGTTCTTC. It translates to CASLSPLAGNSYNEQFF. The rearrangement uses TRBV19 and TRBJ2-1; 8 nucleotides align to TRBD2. Germline values: CDR1 LNHDA, CDR2 SQIVND (reference sequence). The CDR3 has 17 amino acids. With 8 bases clipped from V and 0 bases from J, the junction kept 12 bases outside the gene matches.

This sequence joins TRBV11-2 and TRBJ1-1; D uncertain. Trimming took 5 bases from V and 4 from J, leaving 14 bases between them. CDR3 length: 14 amino acids. The germline gives CDR1 SGHAT, CDR2 FQNNGV. In DNA form, the CDR3 reads TGTGCCAGCAGCCGCTCGGGAGGGAGCACTGAAGCTTTCTTT. Protein product: CASSRSGGSTEAFF.

V is TRBV19 and J is TRBJ2-3, with 10 bases that match TRBD2. CDR3 length: 18 amino acids. From germline, CDR1 is LNHDA and CDR2 SQIVND (reference sequence). The V gene end was trimmed by 3 bases and the J gene end by 5 bases; junction bases not matched to a gene: 14. The CDR3, as DNA: TGTGCCAGTAGTATTCCCAGCGGGGGGGGCCGATCAAGAGATACGCAGTATTTT. It codes for CASSIPSGGGRSRDTQYF.

This chain uses TRBV10-2 with TRBJ2-7; D uncertain. The germline V and J ends were trimmed by 4 bases and 0 bases, with 13 bases remaining between them. The CDR3 extends over 15 amino acids. Germline V CDR1 and CDR2: WSHSY, SAAADI. The chain's CDR3 is CASSGFESNSYEQYF. The CDR3 coding sequence is TGCGCCAGCAGTGGCTTCGAGTCGAACTCCTACGAGCAGTACTTC.

In the case of this clone: Germline is not matched at one junction end, which may reflect a read error. This chain joins TRBV29-1 and TRBJ2-5, with 7 bases aligning to TRBD1. Germline CDR1 reads SQVTM; CDR2 reads ANQGSEA. This CDR3 is built from 15 residues. CDR3 sequence: CSAEASDRVQETRYF. The CDR3, as DNA: TGCAGCGCCGAGGCCTCTGACAGGGTTCAAGAGACCCGGTACTTC.

The V gene is TRBV2, the J gene TRBJ1-2; a possible D gene is TRBD1 (5 bases). This CDR3 region has 11 residues. Trimming cost V 7 bases and J 8 bases, with 11 bases left between them. Germline CDR1 and CDR2: SNHLY and FYNNEI. As DNA, the CDR3 is TGTGCCAGCACCGAGACAGAGGGCTACACCTTC. Its translation is CASTETEGYTF.

This clone was picked up one time. V gene TRBV9 combines with J gene TRBJ2-3; the D gene is possibly TRBD1 (6 bases). The CDR3 has 16 amino acids. The V gene's germline CDR1 is SGDLS and CDR2 YYNGEE. Trimming pared 1 base from V and 5 bases from J, leaving 17 bases between. The CDR3 DNA follows: TGTGCCAGCAGCGTATTAGCAGGGGTCGAGGGAGATACGCAGTATTTT. Protein sequence: CASSVLAGVEGDTQYF.

This clone was seen only once. The chain recombines TRBV2 with TRBJ1-5; 8 nucleotides align to TRBD1. The CDR3 runs 14 residues. Germline trimming cut 4 bases from V and 7 bases from J; bases unmatched to any gene: 6. Germline V gene data show CDR1 as SNHLY and CDR2 as FYNNEI. This CDR3 reads CASSASDRDQPQHF. DNA for the CDR3: TGTGCCAGCAGTGCCTCGGACAGGGACCAGCCCCAGCATTTT. Looking up the rest from reference TRBV2 and TRBJ1-5 gives the full variable domain: EPEVTQTPSHQVTQMGQEVILRCVPISNHLYFYWYRQILGQKVEFLVSFYNNEISEKSEIFDDQFSVERPDGSNFTLKIRSTKLEDSAMYFCASSASDRDQPQHFGDGTRLSIL.

The chain employs TRBV27 and TRBJ2-7, with 10 positions matching TRBD2. With V trimmed by 4 bases and J by 7 bases, 4 bases remained unmatched. Germline lookup yields CDR1 MNHEY and CDR2 SMNVEV (reference sequence). CDR3 length: 13 amino acids. CDR3 loop: CASSSSGRVEQYF. CDR3 sequence (DNA): TGTGCCAGCAGTTCCAGCGGGAGGGTTGAGCAGTACTTC.

V usage is TRBV29-1 and J usage is TRBJ2-2, with TRBD1 matching over 9 bases. In germline, CDR1 is SQVTM, CDR2 ANQGSEA. The CDR3 totals 14 residues. J gave up 6 bases and V 6 bases, and 8 bases lay outside the gene matches. The CDR3 loop is CSVSRTGVAGELFF. In nucleotides, the CDR3 is TGCAGCGTCTCTAGGACAGGGGTAGCCGGGGAGCTGTTTTTT.

Notes on this clone: At one of its ends the junction is not consistent with the germline gene, which may arise from a read error. The chain recombines TRBV28 with TRBJ1-5; a possible D gene is TRBD1 (5 bases). The V gene's germline CDR1 is MDHEN and CDR2 SYDVKM. The length of the CDR3 is 15 residues. CDR3 bases: TGTGCCAGTTGGGGGGACGCCTATAGCAATCGGCCCCAGCATTTT. Translated: CASWGDAYSNRPQHF.